The 9 T cell receptor beta chains below come from one sample, sequenced in a study of T cell responses to AZD1222 COVID-19 vaccine. Assay used: immunoSEQ multiplex PCR; TCRdb lists only in-frame clones, some missing. The sample consists of over 120,000 clones, 89% of them appearing once. This sample comprised peripheral blood, obtained 28 days after the second AZD1222 dose. These TCRs come from an adult who received the AZD1222 COVID-19 vaccine.

The chain carries TRBV2 and TRBJ1-3, with D uncertain. Germline V gene sequence: CDR1 SNHLY, CDR2 FYNNEI. Deletions cut 8 bases from V and 0 bases from J, with 11 bases between. This CDR3 is built from 14 residues. CDR3 sequence: CASLYADSGNTIYF. CDR3 coding DNA: TGTGCCAGCCTCTATGCGGACTCTGGAAACACCATATATTTT.

The chain links TRBV6-1 to TRBJ1-1; the D gene is possibly TRBD1 (6 bases). The CDR3 extends over 14 amino acids. Germline V gives CDR1 MNHNS, CDR2 SASEGT. The V and J ends lost 3 bases and 4 bases respectively, with 12 bases between them. The CDR3 DNA sequence: TGTGCCAGCAGTGATGCGGGGGCTGTCACTGAAGCTTTCTTT. As protein: CASSDAGAVTEAFF.

Only a few counts were recorded for this clone. The J gene is TRBJ1-2, the V gene TRBV28, with 7 positions matching TRBD1. The CDR3 totals 18 residues. Germline trimming cut 5 bases from V and 7 bases from J; bases unmatched to any gene: 22. From germline, CDR1 is MDHEN and CDR2 SYDVKM. The CDR3 reads CASSLIRSRGSISFGYTF. DNA of the CDR3: TGTGCCAGCAGTCTGATCCGGAGCAGGGGGTCTATTTCTTTTGGCTACACCTTC.

The chain is built from TRBV19 and TRBJ1-1; maybe TRBD1 (6 bases). Looked up from germline, CDR1 is LNHDA and CDR2 is SQIVND (reference sequence). The V gene lost 3 bases and the J gene lost 7 bases, with 21 bases spanning the gap. CDR3 length: 16 amino acids. CDR3 sequence reads: CASSIDAGPAGVEAFF. CDR3 sequence (DNA): TGTGCCAGTAGTATCGACGCGGGACCGGCAGGGGTTGAAGCTTTCTTT. The full variable domain, rest sourced from reference TRBV19 and TRBJ1-1, is DGGITQSPKYLFRKEGQNVTLSCEQNLNHDAMYWYRQDPGQGLRLIYYSQIVNDFQKGDIAEGYSVSREKKESFPLTVTSAQKNPTAFYLCASSIDAGPAGVEAFFGQGTRLTVV.

This chain links TRBV28 with TRBJ1-5, with TRBD1 matching over 7 bases. This CDR3 has 16 amino acids. Germline-derived CDR1 and CDR2 are MDHEN and SYDVKM. Trimming at V came to 7 bases and at J to 0 bases, leaving 9 bases not matched to a gene. The CDR3 region has the DNA TGTGCCAGCACTTTTCGGGACAGTATTAGCAATCAGCCCCAGCATTTT. Protein product: CASTFRDSISNQPQHF.

The CDR3 nucleotides read TGTGCCAGCAGCGCCGACAGGGACGGCCGCTACACCTTC. Translated: CASSADRDGRYTF. This chain joins TRBV7-2 and TRBJ1-2; 7 positions agree with TRBD1. This CDR3 comprises 13 residues. Per germline, CDR1 SGHTA and CDR2 FQGNSA. V shed 5 bases, J shed 9 bases, and the junction held 9 bases outside the gene matches.

The count of this clone is one. The chain is built from TRBV2 and TRBJ1-5; D not certain. Trimming removed 3 bases at V and 9 bases at J, with 9 bases between. The CDR3 sequence is 12 residues long. Germline CDR1 is SNHLY and CDR2 is FYNNEI. CDR3 sequence reads: CASSDGYRPQHF. The CDR3 DNA reads as TGTGCCAGCAGTGATGGTTACCGGCCCCAGCATTTT.

This chain links TRBV4-1 with TRBJ1-1; D call uncertain. Trimming took off 3 bases at V and 1 base at J, with 9 bases between the two ends. Germline CDR1 and CDR2: MGHRA and YSYEKL. The CDR3 is 14 amino acids. The CDR3 DNA is TGCGCCAGCAGCCACCTAGGGAGGAACACTGAAGCTTTCTTT. It yields the protein CASSHLGRNTEAFF.

The chain recombines TRBV24-1 with TRBJ2-1, with 13 positions matching TRBD2. This CDR3 is built from 16 residues. J was trimmed by 4 bases and V by 4 bases; bases with no gene match: 3. Looked up from germline, CDR1 is KGHDR and CDR2 is SFDVKD. In DNA, the CDR3 is TGTGCCACCAGTGACCCGACTAGCGGGAGGTACAATGAGCAGTTCTTC. Amino acids: CATSDPTSGRYNEQFF.